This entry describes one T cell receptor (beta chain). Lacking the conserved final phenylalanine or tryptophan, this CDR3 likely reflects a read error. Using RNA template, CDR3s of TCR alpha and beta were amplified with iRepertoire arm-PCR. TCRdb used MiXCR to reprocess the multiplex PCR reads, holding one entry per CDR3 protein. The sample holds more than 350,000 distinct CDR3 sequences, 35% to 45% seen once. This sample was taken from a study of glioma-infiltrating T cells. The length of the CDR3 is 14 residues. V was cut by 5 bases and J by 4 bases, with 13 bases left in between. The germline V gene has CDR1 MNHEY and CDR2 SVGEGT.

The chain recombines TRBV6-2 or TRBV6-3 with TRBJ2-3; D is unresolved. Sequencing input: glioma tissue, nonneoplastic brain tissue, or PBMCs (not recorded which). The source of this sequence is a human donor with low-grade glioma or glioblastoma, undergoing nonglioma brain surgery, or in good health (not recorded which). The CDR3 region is CASSTGSASDTQYL. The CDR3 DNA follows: TGTGCCAGCAGTACCGGGTCCGCATCAGATACGCAGTATCTT.